Presented here are 16 T cell receptor beta chains from one specimen sequenced in a study of OX40 agonist ivuxolimab in advanced cancers. The table came from immunoSEQ multiplex PCR; TCRdb's copy has only in-frame clones and leaves some out. The profile shows 45,000 to 60,000 clones, roughly 83% of them singletons. Source: CD4+ or CD8+ T cells sorted from blood, taken in a trial of the OX40 agonist ivuxolimab. The receptors were sampled from an adult with an advanced solid tumor such as melanoma, head and neck, liver or kidney cancer.

The rearrangement uses TRBV28 and TRBJ2-5; D is possibly TRBD2 (6 bases). CDR1 is MDHEN and CDR2 is SYDVKM in the germline V gene. The CDR3 is 14 amino acids. The V gene lost 0 bases and the J gene lost 5 bases, with 10 bases spanning the gap. The CDR3 spells CASSLWGTYETQYF. The CDR3 nucleotides read TGTGCCAGCAGTTTATGGGGGACTTATGAGACCCAGTACTTC.

The genes are TRBV18 and TRBJ1-1; D unclear. CDR3 length: 14 residues. V lost 2 bases, J lost 0 bases, and 7 bases lay in between. The germline V gene encodes CDR1 KGHSH and CDR2 LQKENI. CDR3 in DNA: TGTGCCAGCTCACCATCCGGGATGAACACTGAAGCTTTCTTT. This codes for CASSPSGMNTEAFF.

The chain recombines TRBV2 with TRBJ1-2; TRBD1 agrees at 7 bases. Looked up from germline, CDR1 is SNHLY and CDR2 is FYNNEI. This CDR3 comprises 16 residues. V shed 3 bases, J shed 8 bases, and the junction held 15 bases outside the gene matches. CDR3 residues: CASSEIDRVKSTGYTF. CDR3 sequence (DNA): TGTGCCAGCAGTGAGATCGACAGGGTTAAATCCACGGGCTACACCTTC.

The chain has TRBV5-8 and TRBJ1-5; unclear D gene. The CDR3 consists of 16 residues. The germline V gene encodes CDR1 SGHTS and CDR2 YDEGEE. Deletions cut 1 base from V and 0 bases from J, with 11 bases between. DNA for the CDR3: TGTGCCAGCAGCTTGAGGCTATCCCTTAGCAATCAGCCCCAGCATTTT. This codes for CASSLRLSLSNQPQHF.

The chain links TRBV30 to TRBJ2-7, with TRBD1 as a possible D gene (5 bases). Trimming stripped 4 bases from V and 12 bases from J, with 22 bases between. The germline gives CDR1 GTSNPN, CDR2 SVGIG (reference sequence). The CDR3 extends over 13 amino acids. The CDR3 nucleotides are TGTGCCTGGAATGAAAACAGGAACAGCCCCCCGTACTTC. Translated, it gives CAWNENRNSPPYF.

The chain links TRBV19 to TRBJ2-1; D not certain. The CDR3 totals 15 residues. Looked up from germline, CDR1 is LNHDA and CDR2 is SQIVND (reference sequence). V lost 5 bases, J lost 7 bases, and 18 bases lay in between. CDR3 sequence: CASSPQMGTRNEQFF. In DNA form, the CDR3 reads TGTGCCAGTAGTCCCCAAATGGGTACGAGGAATGAGCAGTTCTTC.

The chain combines TRBV5-6 with TRBJ2-7, with unresolved D. There are 13 residues in the CDR3. CDR1 is SGHDT, CDR2 YYEEEE, per germline. Trimming shortened V by 0 bases and J by 4 bases, and 8 bases separated the two germline ends. The CDR3 loop reads CASSLVVQYEQYF. The CDR3 DNA reads as TGTGCCAGCAGCTTGGTCGTACAGTACGAGCAGTACTTC.

The chain recombines TRBV6-6 with TRBJ1-3; no reliable D call. This CDR3 region has 16 residues. CDR1 and CDR2 (germline): MNHNY, SVGAGI (reference sequence). Trimming left V 2 bases short and J 0 bases short, with 11 bases between. The CDR3 DNA is TGTGCCAGCAGTTACGCCACGTTTGGCTCTGGAAACACCATATATTTT. Encoded protein: CASSYATFGSGNTIYF.

The V call is TRBV4-1, the J call TRBJ1-4; TRBD1 might be the D (6 bases). The CDR3 is 13 residues long. CDR1 is MGHRA and CDR2 is YSYEKL in the germline V gene. V shed 4 bases and J shed 10 bases, with 13 bases lying between them. CDR3 amino acids: CASSREQQGKLFF. DNA for the CDR3: TGCGCCAGCAGCCGAGAGCAACAGGGAAAACTGTTTTTT.

The V and J genes are TRBV10-3 and TRBJ2-1; D not resolved. Germline assignment: CDR1 ENHRY and CDR2 SYGVKD. Trimming stripped 5 bases from V and 3 bases from J, with 11 bases between. The CDR3 is 14 residues long. The CDR3 coding sequence is TGTGCCATCAGTAAGCAATTCGGCTACAATGAGCAGTTCTTC. This sequence encodes CAISKQFGYNEQFF.

The V and J genes are TRBV5-5 and TRBJ2-7; D remains unclear. The CDR3 runs 15 residues. Germline assignment: CDR1 SGHKS and CDR2 YYEKEE (reference sequence). V was shortened by 0 bases and J by 0 bases, with 10 bases between the two germline ends. The CDR3 DNA follows: TGTGCCAGCAGCTTGGGAACGGACCTCTCCTACGAGCAGTACTTC. Translated, it gives CASSLGTDLSYEQYF.

This chain links TRBV6-1 with TRBJ2-3, with 8 positions matching TRBD1. Germline CDR1 reads MNHNS; CDR2 reads SASEGT. The CDR3 is 15 amino acids. After removal of 2 bases from V and 6 bases from J, the junction contained 7 bases not matched to a gene. The CDR3: CASSEFGQGWDTQYF. The CDR3 DNA follows: TGTGCCAGCAGTGAATTCGGACAGGGCTGGGATACGCAGTATTTT.

Written as DNA, the CDR3 is TGTGCCAGCGGTCTAGCGGGAGCCACCGGGGAGCTGTTTTTT. The encoded protein is CASGLAGATGELFF. The chain combines TRBV7-3 with TRBJ2-2; 10 bases fit TRBD2. CDR1 SGHTA and CDR2 FQGTGA come from the germline V gene. This CDR3 is 14 amino acids long. Trimming cost V 8 bases and J 4 bases; bases outside gene matches: 4.

Regarding this clone: A read error may explain this, as a much larger clone is one base away. The rearrangement links TRBV11-1 to TRBJ1-1; D unresolved. The CDR3 spans 13 residues. Per the germline V gene, CDR1 is SGHAT and CDR2 is FQDESV (reference sequence). V lost 6 bases and J lost 1, with 9 bases in between. CDR3 residues: CASSQTENTEAFF. The CDR3 coding sequence is TGTGCCAGCAGTCAGACCGAGAACACTGAAGCTTTCTTT.

In its sample, this clone was seen a few times. The rearrangement joins TRBV9 to TRBJ1-6; 9 positions agree with TRBD1. The CDR3 covers 15 residues. The J segment lost 8 bases and the V segment lost 4 bases, leaving 7 bases of the junction unmatched. Germline values: CDR1 SGDLS, CDR2 YYNGEE. The CDR3, as DNA: TGTGCCAGCAGCTATGCGGGACAGGGCTATTCACCCCTCCACTTT. It codes for CASSYAGQGYSPLHF.

This chain joins TRBV19 and TRBJ2-7; 7 positions match TRBD1. V trimming: 10 bases; J trimming: 1 base; junction bases outside the gene matches: 4. Germline values: CDR1 LNHDA, CDR2 SQIVND (reference sequence). The CDR3 runs 12 residues. CDR3 nucleotide sequence: TGTGCCACCACAGGGGATTCCTACGAGCAGTACTTC. Protein sequence: CATTGDSYEQYF.